This T cell receptor (beta chain) was obtained from a study of CD8 T cells in ankylosing spondylitis. General study findings and limits: Ankylosing spondylitis blood appeared to be characterized by a TCR beta motif of roughly eight highly homologous variants.

Per germline, CDR1 MNHEY and CDR2 SVGEGT. The V gene lost 5 bases and the J gene lost 4 bases, with 14 bases spanning the gap. The length of the CDR3 is 14 residues. A word on this clonotype: Antigen unknown.

MiXCR was run by TCRdb on the 5' RACE reads, yielding one entry per CDR3 protein. The sample carries 250,000 to 400,000 distinct CDR3 sequences, around 10% recorded once. This TCR was sampled from a female donor with ankylosing spondylitis or in good health (not recorded which). The chain links TRBV6-2 or TRBV6-3 to TRBJ1-1; tentatively, D is TRBD1 (6 bases). The sample comprised blood, either unsorted or a sorted T cell fraction (not recorded which). This chain's CDR3 is CASSPRQVPTEAFF. In DNA, the CDR3 is TGTGCCAGCAGTCCCCGACAGGTCCCCACTGAAGCTTTCTTT.